The sample holds many counts of the clone carrying this T cell receptor (beta chain). The antigen is not known. TCRdb analysed the 5' RACE reads with MiXCR anew, one entry per CDR3 protein. The data contain 40,000 to 50,000 distinct CDR3 sequences, roughly an eighth of them singletons. Time point reported: sample taken at primary tumor resection. These data are taken from a study of spatial heterogeneity in lung cancer. General study points: Whereas they appeared in blood less at follow-up, ubiquitous expanded tumor TCRs appeared there more at resection.

Germline CDR1 DFQATT, CDR2 SNEGSKA (reference sequence). CDR3 size: 14 residues. With 6 bases clipped from V and 4 bases from J, the junction kept 8 bases outside the gene matches. Sequenced material: PBMCs, taken at surgery. The sequence came from a male donor with early-stage non-small cell lung cancer. This chain uses TRBV20-1 with TRBJ2-1; 8 bases align to TRBD2. CDR3 residues: CSALAGGLYNEQFF. CDR3 DNA sequence: TGCAGTGCCCTGGCGGGAGGCTTATACAATGAGCAGTTCTTC.